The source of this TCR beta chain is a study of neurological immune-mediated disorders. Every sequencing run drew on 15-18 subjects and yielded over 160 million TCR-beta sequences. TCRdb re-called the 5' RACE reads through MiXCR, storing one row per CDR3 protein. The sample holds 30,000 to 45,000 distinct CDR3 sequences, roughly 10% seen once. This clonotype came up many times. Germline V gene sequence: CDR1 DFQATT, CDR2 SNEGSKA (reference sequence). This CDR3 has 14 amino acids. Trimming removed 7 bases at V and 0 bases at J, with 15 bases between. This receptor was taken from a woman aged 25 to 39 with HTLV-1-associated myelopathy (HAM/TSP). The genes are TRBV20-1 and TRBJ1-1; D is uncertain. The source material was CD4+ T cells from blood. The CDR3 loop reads CSGESLQMNTEAFF. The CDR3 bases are TGCAGTGGCGAAAGTTTACAGATGAACACTGAAGCTTTCTTT.